The source of this TCR beta chain is a study of tumor-infiltrating T cells and Merkel cell polyomavirus (dated by TCRdb to about 2017). About the investigation overall: CD8+ T cells specific for the Merkel cell polyomavirus KLL epitope were examined in Merkel cell carcinoma patients. In under 15 samples, TRB sequencing was done on KLL-tetramer-sorted cells from blood or tumor-infiltrating lymphocytes, along with over 9 matched whole-tumor samples. Across the study, one tumor sample was a frozen nodal tumor digest and one was a flash-frozen core biopsy of a metastasis. Patients presented at varying disease stages and were followed for a median of roughly 2.6 years, with a range of 1. Most whole-tumor samples were obtained as 25-micron curls cut from formalin-fixed, paraffin-embedded tissue blocks. The therapies patients received were varied and non-standardized, including chemotherapy, radiation and immunotherapies. The study at large found these results: More unique KLL-specific clonotypes in tumors (roughly 5-120 vs 0-3) was associated with a significant MCC-specific survival advantage (P = 0.0051). The study examined just one viral epitope, so T cells targeting other Merkel cell polyomavirus epitopes were not captured. KLL-specific TRB repertoires were diverse and largely private, with only one public clonotype among hundreds of unique sequences, shared by two patients. Significantly improved MCC-specific survival was associated with a higher fraction of KLL-specific T cells within tumors (about 1.7-18% versus about 0-0.15%). The small sample size of the study (n of about 11 patients) is a limitation.

From a lookup of the germline V gene (reference sequence), CDR1 and CDR2 are LNHDA and SQIVND. The V end loses 3 bases and the J end loses 4 bases, and a stretch of 12 bases separates them. The CDR3 sequence holds 14 residues, the cysteine and phenylalanine included. The CDR3 DNA has 42 bases and is translated from base 1. Library preparation used the immunoSEQ multiplex PCR assay. Genomic DNA extraction, TRB sequencing and normalization were performed by Adaptive Biotechnologies (Seattle, WA). The authors' analysis ran thus. To compute clonality, the Shannon entropy of productive TRB sequences was normalized by log2 of unique productive sequences and then subtracted from one. KLL-specific clonotypes in tumors were identified by matching TCRbeta CDR3 amino acid sequences with those from each patient's tetramer-sorted sample. TCRdb took this table from immuneACCESS and kept in-frame rearrangements with V and J called. Such tables lack part of the clones; where checked against another copy, unresolved V genes explain under half of the gap, and the rest is unexplained. From that table come the V and J calls and clone size; the DNA was used to work out D and trimming. In all, the sample holds about 930 clones, and 88% of those were seen once. In total, the top ten clones hold roughly 12% of the sample.

In the case of this clone: Its cognate antigen has yet to be identified. Base qualities are not recorded, but no much larger clone differs from it by a single base.

All patients' tumors stained robustly positive for Merkel cell polyomavirus Large T antigen by immunohistochemistry. The study included around 13 Merkel cell carcinoma patients who had robust KLL-tetramer+ populations, above 0.04% of CD8+ T cells, in blood and/or cultured TIL. All patients were Caucasian, with a median age of around 66 years and a range of about 50 to 80 years. Lymph node tumors were analyzed for patients with unknown primaries who presented with nodal disease, or when insufficient primary tissue was available. The rearrangement joined TRBV19 to TRBJ1-1; TRBD1 is perhaps the D gene, given 5 matching bases. The clonotype comes from a woman aged 70-85 years with Merkel cell carcinoma. The sample comprised lymph node tissue. Here is the DNA: TGTGCCAGTAGTATTCAGGTGGGGGGCACTGAAGCTTTCTTT. The encoded protein is CASSIQVGGTEAFF.